The entry that follows covers one TCR beta chain sequence. The sample comes from a study of blood T cell repertoires in COVID-19. Study-level information: The analysed material was cDNA or gDNA that came from T cells, B-cell-depleted T cells, or PBMCs.

The CDR3 runs 16 residues. The J segment lost 4 bases and the V segment lost 1 base, leaving 4 bases of the junction unmatched. The germline V gene encodes CDR1 SGHNT and CDR2 YENEEA. The data were produced by immunoSEQ multiplex PCR, yet TCRdb's version contains in-frame clones alone and is incomplete. This table holds under 350,000 clones, just under 90% found once. The chain recombines TRBV11-3 with TRBJ2-1, with 10 nucleotides matching TRBD2. Source material: peripheral blood. This receptor was obtained from a woman aged 30 to 39 with COVID-19, enrolled during active disease. As DNA, the CDR3 is TGTGCCAGCAGCTTAGGTATAGCGGGGGGATACAATGAGCAGTTCTTC. It translates to CASSLGIAGGYNEQFF.